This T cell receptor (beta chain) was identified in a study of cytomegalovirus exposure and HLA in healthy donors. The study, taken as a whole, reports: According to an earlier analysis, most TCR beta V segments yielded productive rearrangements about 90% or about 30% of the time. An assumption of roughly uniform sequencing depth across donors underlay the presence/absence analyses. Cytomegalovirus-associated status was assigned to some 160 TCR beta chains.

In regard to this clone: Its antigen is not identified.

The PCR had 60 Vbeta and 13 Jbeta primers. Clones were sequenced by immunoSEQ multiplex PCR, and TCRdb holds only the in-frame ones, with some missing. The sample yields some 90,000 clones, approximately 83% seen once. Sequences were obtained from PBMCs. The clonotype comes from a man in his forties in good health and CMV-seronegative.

As DNA, the CDR3 is TGTGCCACGGGAGAGACCCAGTACTTC. Protein product: CATGETQYF. The genes are TRBV7-9 and TRBJ2-5; D remains ambiguous. The germline V gene encodes CDR1 SEHNR and CDR2 FQNEAQ (reference sequence). This CDR3 contains 9 residues. Trimming stripped 10 bases from V and 4 bases from J, with 4 bases between.